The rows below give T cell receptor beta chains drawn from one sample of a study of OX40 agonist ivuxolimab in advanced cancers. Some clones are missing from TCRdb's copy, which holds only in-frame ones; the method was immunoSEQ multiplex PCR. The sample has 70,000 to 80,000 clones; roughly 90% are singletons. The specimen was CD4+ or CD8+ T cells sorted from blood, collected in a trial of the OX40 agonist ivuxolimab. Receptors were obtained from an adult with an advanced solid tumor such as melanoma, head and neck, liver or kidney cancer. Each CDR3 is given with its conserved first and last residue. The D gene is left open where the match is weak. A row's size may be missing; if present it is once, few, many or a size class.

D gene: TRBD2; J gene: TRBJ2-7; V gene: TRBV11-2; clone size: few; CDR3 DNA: TGTGCCAGCAGCTTAGCGGGAGGGCCCTACGAGCAGTACTTC; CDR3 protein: CASSLAGGPYEQYF
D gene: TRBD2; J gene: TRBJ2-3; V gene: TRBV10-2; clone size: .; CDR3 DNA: TGCGCCAGCAGTGAGCATGCCCTAGCGGGACTATATACGCAGTATTTT; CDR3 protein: CASSEHALAGLYTQYF
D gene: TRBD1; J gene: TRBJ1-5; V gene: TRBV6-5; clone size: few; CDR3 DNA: TGTGCCAGCAGCTGGACAGGGGATGGTCAGCCCCAGCATTTT; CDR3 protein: CASSWTGDGQPQHF
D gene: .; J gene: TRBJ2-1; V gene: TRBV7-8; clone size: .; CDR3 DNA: TGTGCCAGCAGCCTTGGCCACGAGGGATACAATGAGCAGTTCTTC; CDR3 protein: CASSLGHEGYNEQFF
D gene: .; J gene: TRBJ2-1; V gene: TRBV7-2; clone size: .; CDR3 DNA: TGTGCCAGCAGCTTAGCTGTGACGGTAAGCAATGAGCAGTTCTTC; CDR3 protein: CASSLAVTVSNEQFF
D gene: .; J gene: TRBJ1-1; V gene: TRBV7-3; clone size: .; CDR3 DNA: TGTGCCAGCAGCCCCCGTCCGGACACTGAAGCTTTCTTT; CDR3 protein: CASSPRPDTEAFF
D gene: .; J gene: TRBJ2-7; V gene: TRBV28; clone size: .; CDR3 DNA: TGTGCCAGCAGTTTGATGTTGGGAACCTACGAGCAGTACTTC; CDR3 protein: CASSLMLGTYEQYF
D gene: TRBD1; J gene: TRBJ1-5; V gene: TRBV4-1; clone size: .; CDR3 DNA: TGCGCCAGCAGCAAAGAACCAACAGGGGGAAGCAATCAGCCCCAGCATTTT; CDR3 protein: CASSKEPTGGSNQPQHF
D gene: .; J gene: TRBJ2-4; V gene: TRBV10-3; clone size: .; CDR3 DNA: TGTGCCATCAGTGAACCGGGAGCAGGTATCAAAAACATTCAGTACTTC; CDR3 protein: CAISEPGAGIKNIQYF
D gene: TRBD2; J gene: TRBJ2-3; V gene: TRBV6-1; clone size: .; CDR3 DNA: TGTGCCAGCAGTGAAGCGGTACGTGGCGGCGGCGGGAGGGCCCGGGATACGCAGTATTTT; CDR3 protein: CASSEAVRGGGGRARDTQYF
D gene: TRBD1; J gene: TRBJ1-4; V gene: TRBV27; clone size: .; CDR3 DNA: TGTGCCAGCAGTTCCGGACAGGGGGCCGGTGAAAAACTGTTTTTT; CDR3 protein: CASSSGQGAGEKLFF
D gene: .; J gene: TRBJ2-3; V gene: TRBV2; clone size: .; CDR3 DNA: TGTGCCAGCAGTCCGGGGCGGGGTCGGAGATCCACAGATACGCAGTATTTT; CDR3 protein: CASSPGRGRRSTDTQYF
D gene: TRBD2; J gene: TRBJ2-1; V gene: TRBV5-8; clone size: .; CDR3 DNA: TGTGCCAGCAGCCTGGGACTAGCGGGAGTATTAGCAGTAGATGAGCAGTTCTTC; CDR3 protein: CASSLGLAGVLAVDEQFF
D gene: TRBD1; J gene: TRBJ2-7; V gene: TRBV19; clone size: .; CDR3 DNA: TGTGCCAGCAGGACAGGGAGCTCCTACGAGCAGTACTTC; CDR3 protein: CASRTGSSYEQYF
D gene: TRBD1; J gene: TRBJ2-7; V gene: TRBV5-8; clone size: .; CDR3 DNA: TGTGCCAGCAGCGAACCAGGGGGCGCGGGATCCTACGAGCAGTACTTC; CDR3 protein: CASSEPGGAGSYEQYF
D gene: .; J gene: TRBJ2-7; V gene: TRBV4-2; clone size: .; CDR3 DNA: TGTGCCAGCAGCCAAGTCTCGGCAGAGCAGTACTTC; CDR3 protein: CASSQVSAEQYF
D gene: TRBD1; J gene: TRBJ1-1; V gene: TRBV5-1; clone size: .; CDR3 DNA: TGCGCCAGCAGCTTGACAGGGGTGAACACTGAAGCTTTCTTT; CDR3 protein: CASSLTGVNTEAFF
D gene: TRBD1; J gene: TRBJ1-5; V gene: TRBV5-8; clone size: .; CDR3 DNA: TGTGCCAGCAGCCTCGGGACAGGGGTAAATCAGCCCCAGCATTTT; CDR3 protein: CASSLGTGVNQPQHF
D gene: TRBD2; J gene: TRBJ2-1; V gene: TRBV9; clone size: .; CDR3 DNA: TGTGCCAGCAGCGTAGCTAGGCTAGCGGGAGTAGATGAGCAGTTCTTC; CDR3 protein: CASSVARLAGVDEQFF
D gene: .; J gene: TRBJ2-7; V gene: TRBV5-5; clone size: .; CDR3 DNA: TGTGCCAGCAGCTTGGCTGGCGGGTCCCCCTACGAGCAGTACTTC; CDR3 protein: CASSLAGGSPYEQYF
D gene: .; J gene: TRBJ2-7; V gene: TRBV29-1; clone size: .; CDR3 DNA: TGCAGCGCGAGGCATCCCGGGGAATACGAGCAGTACTTC; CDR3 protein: CSARHPGEYEQYF
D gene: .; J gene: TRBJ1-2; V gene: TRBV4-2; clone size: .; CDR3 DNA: TGTGCCAGCAGCCAAGACGGGACACCCCTAACTACCGGCTACACCTTC; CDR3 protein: CASSQDGTPLTTGYTF
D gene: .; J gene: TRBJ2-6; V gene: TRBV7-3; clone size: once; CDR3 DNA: TGTGCCAGCAGCGCAGACGGTCTTGGGGCCAACGTCCTGACTTTC; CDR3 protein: CASSADGLGANVLTF
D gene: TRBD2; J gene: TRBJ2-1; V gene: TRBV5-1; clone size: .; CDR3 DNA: TGCGCCAGCAGGGCCGGGACTAGCGACTGGTTTAATGAGCAGTTCTTC; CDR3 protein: CASRAGTSDWFNEQFF